This TCR beta chain was obtained from a study of shared clonotypes between healthy human individuals. This CDR3 comprises 16 residues. V lost 0 bases and J lost 4, with 13 bases in between. CDR1 and CDR2 from the germline V gene are SGHVS and FNYEAQ. CD45RA+ naive and CD45RA-negative memory subsets were separated from CD4+ cells. The data were produced by immunoSEQ multiplex PCR, yet TCRdb's version contains in-frame clones alone and is incomplete. The sample has approximately 1.4 million clones, 95% to 99% seen once. Source material: naive CD4+ T cells sorted from blood. Subset specified: CD45RA+ positively selected. This receptor was obtained from a man aged 25 to 40 in good health. The chain recombines TRBV7-6 with TRBJ2-1; D perhaps matches TRBD2 (6 bases). Here the CDR3 reads CASSLAPGVGYNEQFF. The DNA of the CDR3 is TGTGCCAGCAGCTTAGCGCCGGGAGTGGGGTACAATGAGCAGTTCTTC.